This TCR beta chain originates from a study of cytomegalovirus exposure and HLA in healthy donors. A multiplex PCR was run with 60 Vbeta primers and 13 Jbeta primers. Only in-frame clones appear in the TCRdb table, and some are missing; sequencing was by immunoSEQ multiplex PCR. There are 63,000 or so clones in the sample, with about 16% held by the top ten. Regarding the study as a whole: TCR beta V- and J-gene trimming, according to a later analysis, was linked to a missense DCLRE1C variant.

In regard to this clone: The antigen remains unidentified.

CDR1 and CDR2 (germline): LGHNA, YNFKEQ. With 4 bases removed from V and 2 bases from J, the gap between germline ends came to 13 bases. The CDR3 spans 15 residues. The sequence was collected from a boy aged 5 to 17 in good health and CMV-seronegative. The chain employs TRBV4-2 and TRBJ2-3; TRBD2 might be the D (6 bases). The sequencing sample was made of PBMCs. This CDR3 reads CASSLGGGDTDTQYF. The CDR3 DNA reads as TGTGCCAGCAGCCTGGGAGGCGGAGACACAGATACGCAGTATTTT.